These 14 T cell receptor beta chains share one sample of origin, sequenced in a study of identical twins. TCRdb called the 5' RACE reads again in MiXCR, with one record for every CDR3 protein. The table shows about 430,000 distinct CDR3 sequences, with 15% to 20% occurring only once. Sequenced: naive T cells sorted from blood. The receptors derive from a man in his fifties or sixties in good health.

There are many counts of this clonotype. The CDR3: CASRGRLNYGYTF. CDR3 coding DNA: TGTGCCAGCCGGGGCAGGTTAAACTATGGCTACACCTTC. V gene TRBV28 combines with J gene TRBJ1-2; tentative D call: TRBD1 (5 bases). Deletions cut 8 bases from V and 2 bases from J, with 12 bases between. Germline V CDR1 and CDR2: MDHEN, SYDVKM. CDR3 length: 13 amino acids.

The rearrangement uses TRBV5-1 and TRBJ1-6; D is unresolved. Per germline, CDR1 SGHRS and CDR2 YFSETQ. The CDR3 totals 15 residues. Trimming removed 0 bases from V and 7 bases from J, with 11 bases in between. The CDR3 region is CASSLAGQKNSPLHF. CDR3 DNA: TGCGCCAGCAGCTTGGCCGGGCAGAAAAATTCACCCCTCCACTTT.

This clonotype was counted a few times. The chain combines TRBV6-2 or TRBV6-3 with TRBJ2-5; TRBD1 agrees at 7 bases. Germline-derived CDR1 and CDR2 are MNHEY and SVGEGT. The length of the CDR3 is 15 residues. V shed 2 bases and J 5 bases; nucleotides not matched to a gene: 8. The CDR3 region has the DNA TGTGCCAGCAGTTACCGTCGGGGACAGCGCGAGACCCAGTACTTC. Translated, it gives CASSYRRGQRETQYF.

This clonotype was found many times. This chain connects TRBV7-3 to TRBJ2-3; TRBD2 matches 9 bases. J lost 2 bases, V lost 2 bases, and 5 bases had no gene match. CDR1 is SGHTA and CDR2 is FQGTGA in the germline V gene. CDR3 length equals 16 residues. The CDR3 DNA is TGTGCCAGCAGCTTAGGGGCTAGCGGGAACACAGATACGCAGTATTTT. Amino acid sequence: CASSLGASGNTDTQYF. Using reference TRBV7-3 and TRBJ2-3 for the parts outside the CDR3, the full variable domain is GAGVSQTPSNKVTEKGKYVELRCDPISGHTALYWYRQSLGQGPEFLIYFQGTGAADDSGLPNDRFFAVRPEGSVSTLKIQRTERGDSAVYLCASSLGASGNTDTQYFGPGTRLTVL.

This clonotype was seen only a few times. The gene calls are TRBV7-8 and TRBJ2-7, with D possibly being TRBD2 (5 bases). The V and J ends lost 0 bases and 2 bases respectively, with 17 bases between them. CDR3 length: 17 residues. Germline CDR1 SGHVS, CDR2 FQNEAQ. The CDR3 DNA is TGTGCCAGCAGCTTAGCGCGGTCGCCCAGCGGACCCTACGAGCAGTACTTC. Translated, it gives CASSLARSPSGPYEQYF.

The chain carries TRBV15 and TRBJ2-7, with no clear D. The ends were cut back, 4 bases at V and 3 bases at J, with 4 bases in the middle. The CDR3 runs to 11 residues. From germline, CDR1 is LNHNV and CDR2 YYDKDF (reference sequence). CDR3 region: CATSNYYEQYF. CDR3 coding DNA: TGTGCCACCAGCAATTACTACGAGCAGTACTTC. The full variable domain, rest sourced from reference TRBV15 and TRBJ2-7, is DAMVIQNPRYQVTQFGKPVTLSCSQTLNHNVMYWYQQKSSQAPKLLFHYYDKDFNNEADTPDNFQSRRPNTSFCFLDIRSPGLGDTAMYLCATSNYYEQYFGPGTRLTVT.

This clonotype has ten or more counts. The chain is built from TRBV4-3 and TRBJ2-7; D possibly uses TRBD1 or TRBD2 (5 bases each). The V gene's germline CDR1 is LGHNA and CDR2 YSLEER. CDR3 length: 14 residues. With 0 bases removed from V and 5 bases from J, the gap between germline ends came to 11 bases. CDR3 amino acids: CASSQDLWDHEQYF. CDR3 nucleotide sequence: TGCGCCAGCAGCCAAGATTTATGGGACCACGAGCAGTACTTC.

There are a few counts of this clonotype. The rearrangement uses TRBV13 and TRBJ2-3; D not certain. The germline CDR1 and CDR2 sequences are PRHDT and FYEKMQ (reference sequence). The CDR3 length is 16 residues. V gave up 0 bases and J gave up 1 base, with 11 bases separating them. CDR3: CASSLGQAAGTDTQYF. CDR3 coding DNA: TGTGCCAGCAGCTTAGGCCAGGCGGCGGGCACAGATACGCAGTATTTT.

At least ten counts were recorded for this clonotype. The CDR3 DNA follows: TGTGCCAGCTCACTGGGACCTGGGGGCCTCATAAATGAGCAGTTCTTC. As protein: CASSLGPGGLINEQFF. The V and J genes are TRBV18 and TRBJ2-1; possibly TRBD1 for D (6 bases). V was pared by 4 bases and J by 7 bases, with 20 bases between. In germline, CDR1 is KGHSH, CDR2 LQKENI. The CDR3 sequence is 16 residues long.

The V call is TRBV12-3 or TRBV12-4, the J call TRBJ2-7, with no clear D. This CDR3 is built from 13 residues. The V end lost 6 bases, the J end lost 3 bases, and 12 bases lay between the germline ends. The DNA of the CDR3 is TGTGCCAGCAGCCAAATTGGGGTCTACGAGCAGTACTTC. Its protein is CASSQIGVYEQYF.

Concerning this clonotype itself: A much more abundant neighbour one base away suggests this may be a read error. This chain links TRBV7-2 with TRBJ2-3; tentative D call: TRBD2 (6 bases). V was shortened by 1 base and J by 10 bases, with 12 bases between the two germline ends. This CDR3 has 13 residues. Germline CDR1 SGHTA, CDR2 FQGNSA. The CDR3 DNA sequence: TGTGCCAGCAGCTTAGGCCCGGGGGATCCGCAGTATTTT. Amino acid sequence: CASSLGPGDPQYF.

This clonotype has more than one count but fewer than ten. The CDR3 is CASSQDGTGGAVGTEAFF. CDR3 coding DNA: TGCGCCAGCAGCCAAGACGGAACAGGGGGGGCCGTGGGCACTGAAGCTTTCTTT. The rearrangement uses TRBV4-3 and TRBJ1-1; 8 nucleotides align to TRBD1. V gave up 0 bases and J gave up 4 bases; unmatched junction bases: 13. The germline V gene encodes CDR1 LGHNA and CDR2 YSLEER. The CDR3 contains 18 residues.

The J gene is TRBJ2-7, the V gene TRBV24-1; D call uncertain. Germline V gene lookup returns CDR1 KGHDR and CDR2 SFDVKD. V shed 2 bases and J shed 3 bases, with 7 bases lying between them. The CDR3 sequence is 13 residues long. This CDR3 is CATSDSHVYEQYF. In DNA form, the CDR3 reads TGTGCCACCAGTGATTCCCATGTCTACGAGCAGTACTTC.

This clonotype has a handful of counts. This chain connects TRBV9 to TRBJ1-1; maybe TRBD1 (6 bases). Trimming removed 0 bases from V and 0 bases from J, with 12 bases in between. Germline V gene lookup returns CDR1 SGDLS and CDR2 YYNGEE. The CDR3 extends over 16 amino acids. The CDR3 nucleotides are TGTGCCAGCAGCGTAGAGGGGGGTGGAGTGAACACTGAAGCTTTCTTT. Its translation is CASSVEGGGVNTEAFF.